The next 13 T cell receptor beta chains were all read from a single sample in a study of spatial heterogeneity in lung cancer. TCRdb independently ran MiXCR on the 5' RACE reads; one entry per CDR3 protein. The sample shows around 10,000 distinct CDR3 sequences, about a fifth of them seen only once. This sample's time point: blood at routine non-recurrence follow-up after resection. Source: PBMCs, taken at follow-up. The receptors stem from a male donor with early-stage non-small cell lung cancer.

This clonotype was seen ten or more times. V usage is TRBV25-1 and J usage is TRBJ2-3; 9 bases are shared with TRBD2. The CDR3 is made up of 14 amino acids. V gave up 7 bases and J gave up 1 base; unmatched junction bases: 3. Germline CDR1 and CDR2: MGHDK and SYGVNS. The CDR3 is CASNLAGGTDTQYF. The DNA for the CDR3 is TGTGCCAGCAATTTAGCGGGGGGCACAGATACGCAGTATTTT.

Ten or more counts support this clonotype. V is TRBV10-3 and J is TRBJ1-4, with D tentatively TRBD1 (5 bases). CDR1 and CDR2 (germline): ENHRY, SYGVKD. The V and J ends lost 2 bases and 2 bases respectively, with 9 bases between them. The CDR3 totals 15 residues. CDR3 sequence: CAISERWGTNEKLFF. CDR3 nucleotides: TGTGCCATCAGTGAGCGGTGGGGGACTAATGAAAAACTGTTTTTT.

This clonotype was recorded at least ten times. V is TRBV7-9 and J is TRBJ2-3; D call uncertain. The germline gives CDR1 SEHNR, CDR2 FQNEAQ (reference sequence). V dropped 1 base and J dropped 4 bases, with 18 bases sitting between them. This CDR3 region has 17 residues. The CDR3 DNA reads as TGTGCCAGCAGCTTAGGGTGGGCCAGGCTACCCGCAGATACGCAGTATTTT. This gives the protein CASSLGWARLPADTQYF.

This clonotype was observed a handful of times. Germline and junction disagree at one end, which may indicate a read error. V is TRBV2 and J is TRBJ2-4, with TRBD2 identical over 8 bases. The CDR3 consists of 15 residues. The germline V gene encodes CDR1 SNHLY and CDR2 FYNNEI. Here the CDR3 DNA reads TGTGCCAGCGGATCCAGCGGGAGAGCCCAAAACATTCAGTACTTC. This gives the protein CASGSSGRAQNIQYF. Based on the CDR3 plus reference TRBV2 and TRBJ2-4, the full variable domain is EPEVTQTPSHQVTQMGQEVILRCVPISNHLYFYWYRQILGQKVEFLVSFYNNEISEKSEIFDDQFSVERPDGSNFTLKIRSTKLEDSAMYFCASGSSGRAQNIQYFGAGTRLSVL.

J is TRBJ2-2 and V is TRBV24-1; tentative D call: TRBD2 (7 bases). CDR3 length equals 17 residues. V was cut by 5 bases and J by 4 bases, with 19 bases left in between. Germline assignment: CDR1 KGHDR and CDR2 SFDVKD. CDR3 in amino acids: CATSGRGALTTTGELFF. DNA for the CDR3: TGTGCCACCAGTGGTCGGGGGGCCTTAACCACCACCGGGGAGCTGTTTTTT.

This clonotype has just a few counts. V gene TRBV29-1 combines with J gene TRBJ2-3; D is perhaps TRBD1 (5 bases). The CDR3 is 14 residues long. V dropped 7 bases and J dropped 0 bases, with 14 bases sitting between them. Germline V lookup: CDR1 SQVTM, CDR2 ANQGSEA. CDR3 in DNA: TGCAGCGCCGCCCAGGGTTCCAGCACAGATACGCAGTATTTT. It translates to CSAAQGSSTDTQYF.

In this sample, this clonotype turned up many times. The rearrangement joins TRBV29-1 to TRBJ2-3; 14 bases align to TRBD2. This CDR3 spans 15 amino acids. Germline V gene data show CDR1 as SQVTM and CDR2 as ANQGSEA. V trimming: 0 bases; J trimming: 7 bases; junction bases outside the gene matches: 3. CDR3 in amino acids: CSVEETSGGVNTQYF. CDR3 nucleotides: TGCAGCGTTGAAGAGACTAGCGGGGGGGTGAATACGCAGTATTTT.

This clonotype was found many times. The V call is TRBV5-1, the J call TRBJ2-7, with TRBD2 identical over 8 bases. Germline V gene data show CDR1 as SGHRS and CDR2 as YFSETQ. This CDR3 has 15 amino acids. V was pared by 4 bases and J by 1 base, with 7 bases of the junction left unmatched. The CDR3 nucleotides are TGCGCCAGCAGCCAAGAGCGGGAGTGGTCCTACGAGCAGTACTTC. The encoded protein is CASSQEREWSYEQYF.

V is TRBV2 and J is TRBJ1-2, with unresolved D. Germline V gene sequence: CDR1 SNHLY, CDR2 FYNNEI. This CDR3 has 14 amino acids. V lost 8 bases and J 4 bases, leaving 17 bases between the germline ends. DNA of the CDR3: TGTGCCAGCTCAGCTTCAGGCACGCTCTATGGCTACACCTTC. It translates to CASSASGTLYGYTF.

This clonotype is termed medium-sized (0.01 to 0.1%). V gene TRBV12-3 or TRBV12-4 combines with J gene TRBJ2-3; 8 positions agree with TRBD2. The CDR3 totals 15 residues. Trimming removed 10 bases from V and 2 bases from J; junction bases left unmatched: 11. The CDR3 sequence: CATPGGQENTDTQYF. Here the CDR3 DNA reads TGTGCCACCCCGGGGGGGCAGGAGAACACAGATACGCAGTATTTT.

This clonotype was seen a handful of times. V gene TRBV28 combines with J gene TRBJ2-7, with D possibly being TRBD1 (6 bases). CDR3 length: 14 residues. Germline-derived CDR1 and CDR2 are MDHEN and SYDVKM. Trimming cost V 7 bases and J 3 bases, with 16 bases left between them. The CDR3 spells CASIQRQGIYEQYF. For the CDR3, the DNA is TGTGCCAGCATCCAACGGCAGGGGATCTACGAGCAGTACTTC. The full variable domain, with the rest looked up from reference TRBV28 and TRBJ2-7, is DVKVTQSSRYLVKRTGEKVFLECVQDMDHENMFWYRQDPGLGLRLIYFSYDVKMKEKGDIPEGYSVSREKKERFSLILESASTNQTSMYLCASIQRQGIYEQYFGPGTRLTVT.

In its sample, this clonotype is medium-sized. The rearrangement uses TRBV24-1 and TRBJ2-3; D gene unclear. The CDR3 extends over 11 amino acids. The V and J ends lost 5 bases and 9 bases respectively, with 8 bases between them. Germline V gene data show CDR1 as KGHDR and CDR2 as SFDVKD. Here the CDR3 DNA reads TGTGCCACCAGTGTGGATATAACGCAGTATTTT. Translating gives CATSVDITQYF.

J is TRBJ2-7 and V is TRBV2, with 13 bases aligning to TRBD2. The CDR3 is made up of 15 amino acids. J lost 6 bases, V lost 2 bases, and 4 bases had no gene match. From germline, CDR1 is SNHLY and CDR2 FYNNEI. This CDR3 is CASSERTSGRSEQYF. The DNA for the CDR3 is TGTGCCAGCAGTGAACGGACTAGCGGGAGAAGCGAGCAGTACTTC.